These T cell receptor beta chains were read from a single sample in a study of shared clonotypes between healthy human individuals. Libraries were prepared by immunoSEQ multiplex PCR; TCRdb keeps only in-frame clonotypes and omits some of them. Of 2 million to 3 million clones in the sample, more than 85% were seen once. The sample taken for sequencing was naive CD4+ T cells from PBMCs. The receptor set was obtained from a man aged 18-30 years in good health. Some clones in this sample may be carry-over from other donors' samples. The CDR3 runs from the conserved cysteine through the conserved F or W. D genes are given only for firm matches. Some rows have no size entry. The others give once, few or many, or a class for an expanded clone.

-,TRBJ1-4,TRBV11-2,-,CASSLGHSNEKLFF,TGTGCCAGCAGCTTAGGGCATAGCAATGAAAAACTGTTTTTT
-,TRBJ1-1,TRBV10-3,-,CAISESKGGPNTEAFF,TGTGCCATCAGTGAGTCGAAAGGGGGTCCTAACACTGAAGCTTTCTTT
-,TRBJ2-2,TRBV2,-,CASSTQGNPTGELFF,TGTGCCAGCAGCACGCAAGGGAACCCCACCGGGGAGCTGTTTTTT
-,TRBJ2-5,TRBV4-1,once,CASSDHSRGEETQYF,TGCGCCAGCAGCGATCATTCCAGGGGCGAAGAGACCCAGTACTTC
TRBD2,TRBJ2-5,TRBV6-6,-,CASSRTSGPQETQYF,TGTGCCAGCAGTCGGACTAGCGGACCACAAGAGACCCAGTACTTC
TRBD2,TRBJ2-7,TRBV7-2,-,CASSLSTGLAGTYEQYF,TGTGCCAGCAGCTTAAGCACGGGACTAGCGGGAACCTACGAGCAGTACTTC
-,TRBJ2-2,TRBV13,-,CASSLGLASQNTGELFF,TGTGCCAGCAGCTTAGGCCTAGCATCTCAGAACACCGGGGAGCTGTTTTTT
TRBD2,TRBJ2-3,TRBV28,-,CASSSPGGGTFERPDTQYF,TGTGCCAGCAGTTCCCCCGGGGGGGGGACTTTCGAACGGCCAGATACGCAGTATTTT
-,TRBJ2-7,TRBV4-1,-,CASSQDRVAHEQYF,TGCGCCAGCAGCCAAGATAGGGTTGCGCACGAGCAGTACTTC
-,TRBJ1-2,TRBV5-4,-,CASSLGTAMSTNYGYTF,TGTGCCAGCAGCTTGGGGACAGCTATGTCCACAAACTATGGCTACACCTTC
-,TRBJ1-4,TRBV7-9,-,CASSLDAGTNEKLFF,TGTGCCAGCAGCTTAGACGCAGGGACTAATGAAAAACTGTTTTTT
-,TRBJ1-1,TRBV30,-,CAWTLGDRMNTEAFF,TGTGCCTGGACTCTGGGGGATCGCATGAACACTGAAGCTTTCTTT
-,TRBJ1-3,TRBV7-6,-,CASSLARAGPGNTIYF,TGTGCCAGCAGCTTAGCGCGGGCGGGCCCTGGAAACACCATATATTTT
-,TRBJ1-1,TRBV5-3,few,CAPWWEAFF,TGTGCCCCGTGGTGGGAAGCTTTCTTT
TRBD2,TRBJ2-1,TRBV4-1,-,CASSQLAGVYNEQFF,TGCGCCAGCAGCCAACTAGCGGGGGTCTACAATGAGCAGTTCTTC
-,TRBJ2-3,TRBV4-1,-,CASSQVLRVPQPYTDTQYF,TGCGCCAGCAGCCAAGTTTTAAGGGTCCCTCAGCCCTACACAGATACGCAGTATTTT
-,TRBJ2-3,TRBV9,-,CASSEPPSTDTQYF,TGTGCCAGCAGCGAACCACCTAGCACAGATACGCAGTATTTT